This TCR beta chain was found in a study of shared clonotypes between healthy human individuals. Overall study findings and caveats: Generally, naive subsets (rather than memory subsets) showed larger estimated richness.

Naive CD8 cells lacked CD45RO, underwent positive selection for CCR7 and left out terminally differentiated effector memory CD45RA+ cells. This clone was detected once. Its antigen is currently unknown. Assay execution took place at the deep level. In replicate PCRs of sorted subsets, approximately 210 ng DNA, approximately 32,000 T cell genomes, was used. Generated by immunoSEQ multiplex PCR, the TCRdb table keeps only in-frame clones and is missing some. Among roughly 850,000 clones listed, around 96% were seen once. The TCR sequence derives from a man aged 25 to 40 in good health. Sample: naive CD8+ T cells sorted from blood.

CDR3 DNA: TGCAGCGTATATAGCGGGGTTTTATCCGGGGAGCTGTTTTTT. Translation: CSVYSGVLSGELFF. The chain combines TRBV29-1 with TRBJ2-2; 8 positions agree with TRBD2. V was clipped by 6 bases and J by 6 bases; unmatched bases: 9. Looked up from germline, CDR1 is SQVTM and CDR2 is ANQGSEA. The CDR3 covers 14 residues.